This T cell receptor beta chain was identified during a study of early T cells in non-severe SARS-CoV-2 infection. TCRdb independently ran MiXCR on the 5' RACE reads; one entry per CDR3 protein. The table shows about 80,000 distinct CDR3 sequences, with around 14% occurring only once. This clonotype was seen a handful of times. This CDR3 is built from 16 residues. V lost 4 bases to trimming and J lost 1 base; unmatched junction nucleotides: 8. V usage is TRBV12-3 or TRBV12-4 and J usage is TRBJ2-3, with TRBD1 matching over 7 bases. Sequenced input: whole blood. The receptor was isolated from an adult who was a healthcare worker with PCR-confirmed SARS-CoV-2 infection or an uninfected control (not recorded which). The CDR3 region has the DNA TGTGCCAGCAGTTCCCAAGACAGGGTGGGCACAGATACGCAGTATTTT. Translated, it gives CASSSQDRVGTDTQYF.